These 2 T cell receptor beta chains were all obtained from the same sample, sequenced in a study of blood T cell repertoires in COVID-19. TCRdb keeps only in-frame clones here, not all; method: immunoSEQ multiplex PCR. Here the sample spans 150,000 to 200,000 clones, roughly 86% being singletons. Sequenced input: peripheral blood. Source of these receptors: a man aged 40-49 years with active or convalescent COVID-19.

The genes are TRBV30 and TRBJ2-6; no definite D call. Germline values: CDR1 GTSNPN, CDR2 SVGIG (reference sequence). Trimming stripped 0 bases from V and 0 bases from J, with 6 bases between. The CDR3 covers 15 residues. The CDR3 DNA is TGTGCCTGGAGTGTACGGTCCTCTGGGGCCAACGTCCTGACTTTC. Protein sequence: CAWSVRSSGANVLTF.

Comments on this clone: Other DNA sequences in this specimen translate into the identical CDR3. This chain joins TRBV4-1 and TRBJ2-1, with D hard to call. V lost 0 bases to trimming and J lost 6 bases, with 6 bases between them. The CDR3 contains 13 residues. Germline CDR1 is MGHRA and CDR2 is YSYEKL. The CDR3 region is CASSQDPLNEQFF. For the CDR3, the DNA is TGCGCCAGCAGCCAAGATCCCCTCAATGAGCAGTTCTTC.